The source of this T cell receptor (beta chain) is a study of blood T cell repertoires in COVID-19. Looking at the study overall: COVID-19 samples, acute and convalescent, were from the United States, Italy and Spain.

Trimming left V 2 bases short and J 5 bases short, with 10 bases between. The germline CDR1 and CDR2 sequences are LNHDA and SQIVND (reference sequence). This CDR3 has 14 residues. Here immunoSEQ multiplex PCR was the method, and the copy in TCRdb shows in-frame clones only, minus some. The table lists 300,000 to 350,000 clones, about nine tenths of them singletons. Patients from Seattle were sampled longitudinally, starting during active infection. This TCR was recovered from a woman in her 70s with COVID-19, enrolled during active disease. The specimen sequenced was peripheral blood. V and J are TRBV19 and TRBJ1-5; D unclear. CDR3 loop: CASSIKHLDQPQHF. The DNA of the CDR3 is TGTGCCAGTAGTATAAAACACCTAGATCAGCCCCAGCATTTT.